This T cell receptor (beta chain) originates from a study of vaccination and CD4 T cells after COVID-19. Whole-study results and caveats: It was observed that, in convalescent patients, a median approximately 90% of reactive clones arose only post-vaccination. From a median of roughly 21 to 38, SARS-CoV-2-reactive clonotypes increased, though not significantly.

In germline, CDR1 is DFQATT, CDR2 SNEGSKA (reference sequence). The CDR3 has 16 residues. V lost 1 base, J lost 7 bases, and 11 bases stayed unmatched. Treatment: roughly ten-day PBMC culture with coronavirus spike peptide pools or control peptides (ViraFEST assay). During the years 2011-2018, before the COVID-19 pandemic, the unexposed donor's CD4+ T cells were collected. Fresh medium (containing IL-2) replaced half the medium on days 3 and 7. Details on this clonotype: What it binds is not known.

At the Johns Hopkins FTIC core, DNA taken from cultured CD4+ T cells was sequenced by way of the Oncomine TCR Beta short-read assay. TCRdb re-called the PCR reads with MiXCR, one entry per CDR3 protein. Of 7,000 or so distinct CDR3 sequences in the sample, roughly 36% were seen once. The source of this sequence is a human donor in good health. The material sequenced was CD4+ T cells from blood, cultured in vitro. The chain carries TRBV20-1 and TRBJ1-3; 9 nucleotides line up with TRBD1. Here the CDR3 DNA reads TGCAGTGCTAGAGGACAGGGGACAGGGCCAGAGAACACCATATATTTT. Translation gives CSARGQGTGPENTIYF.